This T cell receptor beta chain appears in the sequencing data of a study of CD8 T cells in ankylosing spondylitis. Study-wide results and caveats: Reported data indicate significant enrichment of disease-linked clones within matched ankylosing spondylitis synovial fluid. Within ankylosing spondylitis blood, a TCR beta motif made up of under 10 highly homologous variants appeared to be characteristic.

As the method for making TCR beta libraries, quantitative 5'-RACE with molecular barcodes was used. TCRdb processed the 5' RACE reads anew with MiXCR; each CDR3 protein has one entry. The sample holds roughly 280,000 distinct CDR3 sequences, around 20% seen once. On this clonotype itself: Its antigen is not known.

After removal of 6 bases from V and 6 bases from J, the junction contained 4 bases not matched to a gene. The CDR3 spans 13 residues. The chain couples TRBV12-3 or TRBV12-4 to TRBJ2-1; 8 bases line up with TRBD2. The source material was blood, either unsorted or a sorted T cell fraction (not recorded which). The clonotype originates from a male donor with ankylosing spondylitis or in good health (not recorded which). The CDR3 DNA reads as TGTGCCAGCAGACTAGCGGAAATCAATGAGCAGTTCTTC. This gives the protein CASRLAEINEQFF.